The rows below give T cell receptor beta chains drawn from one sample of a study of early T cells in non-severe SARS-CoV-2 infection. TCRdb itself ran the 5' RACE reads through MiXCR, one entry per CDR3 protein. This sample has just under 65,000 distinct CDR3 sequences, with approximately 11% found just once. The sequencing used whole blood, collected at baseline. The receptor source for this set is an adult who was a healthcare worker with PCR-confirmed SARS-CoV-2 infection or an uninfected control (not recorded which). CDR3s include the opening cysteine and the closing phenylalanine or tryptophan. D genes are given only for firm matches. Some rows mark clone size as missing; the rest say once, few, many or name a class of expanded clone.

>.|few|TRBJ1-1|TRBV7-2
TGTGCCAGCAGCTTAGATTCTGACGGTGAAGCTTTCTTT
CASSLDSDGEAFF
>.|.|TRBJ2-1|TRBV7-6
TGTGCCAGCAGCTTAGCGGGGGAGCAGTTCTTC
CASSLAGEQFF
>.|.|TRBJ2-6|TRBV10-3
TGTGCCATCAGTGCGGGTGGCCCTGGGGCCAACGTCCTGACTTTC
CAISAGGPGANVLTF
>.|few|TRBJ2-2|TRBV6-1
TGTGCCAGCAGTGATGTGACAGTTGCCGGGGAGCTGTTTTTT
CASSDVTVAGELFF
>.|.|TRBJ1-6|TRBV2
TGTGCCAGCAGGGCGGACCGCTCCCCCCTCCACTTT
CASRADRSPLHF
>.|.|TRBJ2-7|TRBV27
TGTGCCAGCAGTTTCACCGCCCGGATTTCCTACGAGCAGTACTTC
CASSFTARISYEQYF
>TRBD2|.|TRBJ2-3|TRBV24-1
TGTGCCACCCGGGGAAGCGGGGGAAGCACAGATACGCAGTATTTT
CATRGSGGSTDTQYF
>.|many|TRBJ2-3|TRBV4-1
TGCGCCAGCAGCCCCTGGGAGACCCCTAGCACAGATACGCAGTATTTT
CASSPWETPSTDTQYF
>.|many|TRBJ2-4|TRBV7-9
TGTGCCAGCAGCTTAGTCCGGGGAGTTAGCGGCCGGTTGAACTTC
CASSLVRGVSGRLNF
>.|many|TRBJ2-4|TRBV19
TGTGCCAGTAGTCCCCCCGCAGGGCCAAACATTCAGTACTTC
CASSPPAGPNIQYF
>.|.|TRBJ1-2|TRBV7-9
TGTGCCAGCAGCTTAGCCGGGGCCAAGAATGGCTACACCTTC
CASSLAGAKNGYTF
>.|many|TRBJ2-5|TRBV12-3/TRBV12-4
TGTGCCAGCAGTTTAATGTTCGGGGGGCCAGAGACCCAGTACTTC
CASSLMFGGPETQYF
>.|few|TRBJ2-1|TRBV7-7
TGTGCTAGCAGCTCGTTCCGCAATATCCTCACCATGGACAATGAGCAGTTCTTC
CASSSFRNILTMDNEQFF
>.|.|TRBJ2-7|TRBV4-3
TGCGCCAGCAGCCAAGATTTGCGGGGCCTCCGTGGGGAACAGTACTTC
CASSQDLRGLRGEQYF
>TRBD2|.|TRBJ2-7|TRBV6-5
TGTGCCAGCAGTTACTCGCGGGGGGCCCTCTGGGAGCAGTACTTC
CASSYSRGALWEQYF
>.|few|TRBJ1-2|TRBV7-2
TGTGCCAGCAGCTTAGAGGGACGGAGCGGCTACACCTTC
CASSLEGRSGYTF
>TRBD1|few|TRBJ1-1|TRBV7-2
TGTGCCAGCAGCTTAAGGGACAGGGGGGCTTTCTTT
CASSLRDRGAFF
>.|many|TRBJ2-5|TRBV6-1
TGTGCCAGCAGGCAGGGTCGAATTTACCAAGAGACCCAGTACTTC
CASRQGRIYQETQYF
>.|.|TRBJ2-1|TRBV28
TGTGCCAGCAGTATACTAGGGGGGGTTGGTGAGCAGTTCTTC
CASSILGGVGEQFF
>TRBD1|few|TRBJ2-3|TRBV20-1
TGCAGTGCCAAGGGACAGGGGGCCTTAGGAGGGCAGTATTTT
CSAKGQGALGGQYF
>.|many|TRBJ1-1|TRBV11-2
TGTGCCAGCAGCCAGGAACGGGTTAACATTGAAGCTTTCTTT
CASSQERVNIEAFF
>.|.|TRBJ2-2|TRBV6-6
TGTGCCGCAGGCAGAGTGGCCGGGGAGCTGTTTTTT
CAAGRVAGELFF
>TRBD1|.|TRBJ1-6|TRBV12-3/TRBV12-4
TGTGCCAGCAGTTCAGCACAGGGGCATAATTCACCCCTCCACTTT
CASSSAQGHNSPLHF
>TRBD2|.|TRBJ2-1|TRBV7-9
TGTGCCAGCAGCCCCCGGACTAGGCTGGGCGCTGAGCAGTTCTTC
CASSPRTRLGAEQFF
>.|.|TRBJ2-5|TRBV7-6
TGTGCCAGCAGAGCTGCCGGGGAGACCCAGTACTTC
CASRAAGETQYF
>TRBD1|few|TRBJ2-4|TRBV6-1
TGTGCCAGCAGTCCCCAGGGGGCGATTGAAAGCATTCAGTACTTC
CASSPQGAIESIQYF
>.|.|TRBJ2-1|TRBV13
TGTGCCAGCAGCGCCAGGGGGGTGCGGTACAATGAGCAGTTCTTC
CASSARGVRYNEQFF
>.|.|TRBJ1-5|TRBV20-1
TGCAGTGCTAGAGATGCGGTCCCCAATCAGCCCCAGCATTTT
CSARDAVPNQPQHF
>.|.|TRBJ2-2|TRBV14
TGTGCCAGCAGCCGGATCCGGGCCCTGGACACCGGGGAGCTGTTTTTT
CASSRIRALDTGELFF
>.|.|TRBJ1-1|TRBV4-1
TGCGCCAGCAGCCAAGGTCTAGCGAGGAACACTGAAGCTTTCTTT
CASSQGLARNTEAFF
>.|few|TRBJ2-7|TRBV7-9
TGTGCCAGCAGCCCACCCCGCGCCAGGATCTACGAGCAGTACTTC
CASSPPRARIYEQYF
>.|few|TRBJ2-3|TRBV18
TGTGCCAGCTCACCAAATTTCAGGGGCACAGATACGCAGTATTTT
CASSPNFRGTDTQYF
>.|few|TRBJ1-4|TRBV12-3/TRBV12-4
TGTGCCAGCAGACCCGACGGGGTAAGAGAAAAACTGTTTTTT
CASRPDGVREKLFF
>.|.|TRBJ2-5|TRBV30
TGTGCCTGGAGTTCATGGCAAGAGACCCAGTACTTC
CAWSSWQETQYF
>TRBD1|.|TRBJ1-1|TRBV30
TGTGCCTATGACGAGGGGGCTGGCACTGAAGCTTTCTTT
CAYDEGAGTEAFF
>.|many|TRBJ2-7|TRBV6-6
TGTGCCAGCAGTATTAAGTCAGGGCGCGAGCAGTACTTC
CASSIKSGREQYF
>TRBD2|.|TRBJ2-7|TRBV7-2
TGTGCCAGCAGCTTAATGATGTGGCGGGGGTCCTACGAGCAGTACTTC
CASSLMMWRGSYEQYF
>TRBD1|many|TRBJ2-6|TRBV4-1
TGCGCCAGCAGCCAACAGACAGGGATGGGCTCTGGGGCCAACGTCCTGACTTTC
CASSQQTGMGSGANVLTF
>.|many|TRBJ2-7|TRBV12-3/TRBV12-4
TGTGCCAGCAGTCTTACACGCGAGCAGTACTTC
CASSLTREQYF
>.|many|TRBJ2-7|TRBV7-2
TGTGCCAGCAGCTTTAGGGGGGGGTACGAGCAGTACTTC
CASSFRGGYEQYF
>TRBD1|.|TRBJ2-7|TRBV20-1
TGCAGTGCTAGAACAGGGACAGGGGTTGAGGAGCAGTACTTC
CSARTGTGVEEQYF